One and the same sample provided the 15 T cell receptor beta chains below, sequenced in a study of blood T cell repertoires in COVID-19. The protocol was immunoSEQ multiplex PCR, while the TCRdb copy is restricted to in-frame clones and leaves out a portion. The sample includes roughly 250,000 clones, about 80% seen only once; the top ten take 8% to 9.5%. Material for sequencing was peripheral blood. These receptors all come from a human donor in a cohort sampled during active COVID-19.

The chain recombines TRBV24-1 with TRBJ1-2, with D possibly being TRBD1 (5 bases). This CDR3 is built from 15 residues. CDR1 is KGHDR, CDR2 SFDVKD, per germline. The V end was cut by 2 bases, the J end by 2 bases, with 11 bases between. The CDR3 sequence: CATSDSGGGNYGYTF. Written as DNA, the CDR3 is TGTGCCACCAGTGATTCGGGCGGGGGGAACTATGGCTACACCTTC.

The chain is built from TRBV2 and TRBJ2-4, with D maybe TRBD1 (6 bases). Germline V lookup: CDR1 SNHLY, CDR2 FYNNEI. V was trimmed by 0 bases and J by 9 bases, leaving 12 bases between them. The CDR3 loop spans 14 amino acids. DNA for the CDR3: TGTGCCAGCAGTGAAGCGGGGGACAAGAGCATTCAGTACTTC. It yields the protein CASSEAGDKSIQYF.

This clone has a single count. CDR3 protein: CASGFSLSPAGDNEQFF. As DNA, the CDR3 is TGTGCTAGTGGTTTTTCCCTCTCCCCAGCGGGGGACAATGAGCAGTTCTTC. V usage is TRBV12-5 and J usage is TRBJ2-1; TRBD2 matches 8 bases. Trimming at V came to 3 bases and at J to 5 bases, leaving 12 bases not matched to a gene. Germline V CDR1 and CDR2: LGHNT, FRNRAP. The CDR3 loop spans 17 amino acids.

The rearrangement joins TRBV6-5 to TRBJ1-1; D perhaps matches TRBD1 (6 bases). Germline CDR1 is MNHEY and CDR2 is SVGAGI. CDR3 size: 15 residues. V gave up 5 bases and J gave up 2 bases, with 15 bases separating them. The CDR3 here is CASSPSGQRNTEAFF. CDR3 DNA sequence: TGTGCCAGCAGTCCGTCCGGACAGCGCAACACTGAAGCTTTCTTT.

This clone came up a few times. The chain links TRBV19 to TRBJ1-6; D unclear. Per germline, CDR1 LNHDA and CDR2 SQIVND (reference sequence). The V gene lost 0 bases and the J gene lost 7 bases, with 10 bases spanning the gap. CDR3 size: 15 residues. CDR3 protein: CASSIDTGSNSPLHF. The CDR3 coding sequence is TGTGCCAGTAGTATAGATACGGGATCCAATTCACCCCTCCACTTT.

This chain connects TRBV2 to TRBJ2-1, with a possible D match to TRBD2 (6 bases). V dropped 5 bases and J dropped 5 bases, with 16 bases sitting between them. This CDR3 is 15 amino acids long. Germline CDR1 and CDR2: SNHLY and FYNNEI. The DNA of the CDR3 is TGTGCCAGCAGTCTTAAGGCCGGGGGTAACAATGAGCAGTTCTTC. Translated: CASSLKAGGNNEQFF.

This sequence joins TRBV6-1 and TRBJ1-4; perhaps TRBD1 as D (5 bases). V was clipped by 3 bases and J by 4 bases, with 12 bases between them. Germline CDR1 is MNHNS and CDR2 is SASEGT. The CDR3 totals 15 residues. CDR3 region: CASSDVDRNNEKLFF. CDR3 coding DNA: TGTGCCAGCAGTGACGTAGACAGAAATAATGAAAAACTGTTTTTT.

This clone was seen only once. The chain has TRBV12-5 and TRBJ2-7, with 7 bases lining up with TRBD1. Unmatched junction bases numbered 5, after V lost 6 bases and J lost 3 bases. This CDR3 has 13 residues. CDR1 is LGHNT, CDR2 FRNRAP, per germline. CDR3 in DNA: TGTGCTAGTGGATCGTCAGGGGGCTACGAGCAGTACTTC. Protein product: CASGSSGGYEQYF.

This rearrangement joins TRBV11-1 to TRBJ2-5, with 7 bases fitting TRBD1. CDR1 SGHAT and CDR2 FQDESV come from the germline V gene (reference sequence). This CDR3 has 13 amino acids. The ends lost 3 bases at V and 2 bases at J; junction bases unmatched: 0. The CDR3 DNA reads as TGTGCCAGCAGCTTGGGACAGCAAGAGACCCAGTACTTC. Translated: CASSLGQQETQYF.

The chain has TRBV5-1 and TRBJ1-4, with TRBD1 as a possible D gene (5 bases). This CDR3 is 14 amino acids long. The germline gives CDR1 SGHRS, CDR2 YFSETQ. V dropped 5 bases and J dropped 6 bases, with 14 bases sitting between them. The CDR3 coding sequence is TGCGCCAGCAGGCAGGACACCTCTGATGAAAAACTGTTTTTT. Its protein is CASRQDTSDEKLFF.

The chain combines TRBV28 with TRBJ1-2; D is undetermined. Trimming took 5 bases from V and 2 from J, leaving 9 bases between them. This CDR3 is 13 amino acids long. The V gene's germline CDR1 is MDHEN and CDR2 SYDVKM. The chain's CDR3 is CASSLDGNYGYTF. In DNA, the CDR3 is TGTGCCAGCAGTCTAGACGGGAACTATGGCTACACCTTC.

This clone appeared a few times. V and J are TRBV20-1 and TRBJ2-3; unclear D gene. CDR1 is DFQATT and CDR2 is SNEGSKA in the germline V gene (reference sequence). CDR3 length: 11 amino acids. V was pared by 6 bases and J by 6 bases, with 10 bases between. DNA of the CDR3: TGCAGTGCCACCCCGGTCGATACGCAGTATTTT. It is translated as CSATPVDTQYF.

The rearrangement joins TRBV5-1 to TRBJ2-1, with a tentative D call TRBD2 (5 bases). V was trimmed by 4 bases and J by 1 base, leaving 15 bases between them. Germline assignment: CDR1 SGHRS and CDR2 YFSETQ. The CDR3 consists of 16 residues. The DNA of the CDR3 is TGCGCCAGCAGCCGGATTACCGGGAATTCCTACAATGAGCAGTTCTTC. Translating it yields CASSRITGNSYNEQFF.

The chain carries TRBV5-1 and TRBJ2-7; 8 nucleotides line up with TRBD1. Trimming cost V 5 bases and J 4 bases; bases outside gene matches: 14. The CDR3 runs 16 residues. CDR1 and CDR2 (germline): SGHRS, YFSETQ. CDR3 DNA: TGCGCCAGCAGTTCAGTTGTCCGACAGGGGAATTACGAGCAGTACTTC. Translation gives CASSSVVRQGNYEQYF.

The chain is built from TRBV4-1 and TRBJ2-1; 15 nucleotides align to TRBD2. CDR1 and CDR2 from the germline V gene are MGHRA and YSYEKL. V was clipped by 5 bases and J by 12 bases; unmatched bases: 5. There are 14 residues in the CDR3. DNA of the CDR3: TGCGCCAGCAGCGTTTCGGGACTAGCGGGAGGGCAGTTCTTC. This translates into CASSVSGLAGGQFF.